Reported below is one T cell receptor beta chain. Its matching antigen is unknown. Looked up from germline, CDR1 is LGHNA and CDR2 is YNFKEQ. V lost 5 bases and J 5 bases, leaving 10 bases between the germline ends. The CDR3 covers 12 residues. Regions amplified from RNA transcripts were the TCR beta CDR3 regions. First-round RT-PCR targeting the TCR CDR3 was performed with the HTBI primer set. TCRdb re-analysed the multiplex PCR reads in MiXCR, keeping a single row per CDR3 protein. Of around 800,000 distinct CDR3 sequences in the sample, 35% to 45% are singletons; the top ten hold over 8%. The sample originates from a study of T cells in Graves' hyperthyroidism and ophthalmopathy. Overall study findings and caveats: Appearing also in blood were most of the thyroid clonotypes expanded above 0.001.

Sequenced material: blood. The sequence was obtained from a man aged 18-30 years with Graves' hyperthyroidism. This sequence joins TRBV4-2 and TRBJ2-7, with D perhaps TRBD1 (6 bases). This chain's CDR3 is CASSAGTNEQYF. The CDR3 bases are TGTGCCAGCAGCGCCGGGACAAACGAGCAGTACTTC.